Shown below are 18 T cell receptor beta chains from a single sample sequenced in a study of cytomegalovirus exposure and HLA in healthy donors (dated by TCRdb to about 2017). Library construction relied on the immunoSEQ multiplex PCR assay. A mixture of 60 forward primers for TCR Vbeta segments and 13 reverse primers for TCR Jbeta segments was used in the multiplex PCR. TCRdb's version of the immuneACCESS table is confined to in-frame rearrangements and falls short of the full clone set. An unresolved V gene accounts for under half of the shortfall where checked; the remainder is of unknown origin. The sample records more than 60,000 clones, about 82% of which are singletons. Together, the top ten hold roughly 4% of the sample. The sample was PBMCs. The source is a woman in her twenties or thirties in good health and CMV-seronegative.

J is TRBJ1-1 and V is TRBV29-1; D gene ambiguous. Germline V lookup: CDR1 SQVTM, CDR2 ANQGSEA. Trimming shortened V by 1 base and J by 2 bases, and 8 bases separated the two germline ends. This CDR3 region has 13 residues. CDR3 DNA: TGCAGCGTTGAAGGGCAGGTTAACACTGAAGCTTTCTTT. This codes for CSVEGQVNTEAFF.

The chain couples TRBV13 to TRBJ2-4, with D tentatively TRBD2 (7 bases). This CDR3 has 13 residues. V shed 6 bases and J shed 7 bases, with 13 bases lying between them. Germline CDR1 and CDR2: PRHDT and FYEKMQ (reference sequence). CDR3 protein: CASSRGGFNIQYF. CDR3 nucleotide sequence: TGTGCCAGCAGTAGGGGGGGGTTTAACATTCAGTACTTC.

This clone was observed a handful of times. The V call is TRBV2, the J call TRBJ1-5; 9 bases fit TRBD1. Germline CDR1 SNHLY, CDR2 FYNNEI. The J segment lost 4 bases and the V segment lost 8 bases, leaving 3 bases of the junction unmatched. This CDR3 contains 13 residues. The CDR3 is CASGGTGNQPQHF. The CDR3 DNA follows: TGTGCCAGCGGGGGGACAGGGAATCAGCCCCAGCATTTT.

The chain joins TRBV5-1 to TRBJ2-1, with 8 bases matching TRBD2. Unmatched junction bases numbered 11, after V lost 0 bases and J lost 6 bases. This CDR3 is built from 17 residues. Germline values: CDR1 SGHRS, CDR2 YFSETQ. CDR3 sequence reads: CASSLGAVSGAVNEQFF. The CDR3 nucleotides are TGCGCCAGCAGCTTGGGGGCTGTTAGCGGGGCGGTCAATGAGCAGTTCTTC.

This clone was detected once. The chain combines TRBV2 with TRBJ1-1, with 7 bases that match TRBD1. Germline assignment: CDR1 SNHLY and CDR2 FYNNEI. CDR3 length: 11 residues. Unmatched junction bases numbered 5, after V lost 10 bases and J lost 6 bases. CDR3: CATKGASEAFF. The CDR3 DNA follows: TGTGCCACCAAGGGGGCATCTGAAGCTTTCTTT.

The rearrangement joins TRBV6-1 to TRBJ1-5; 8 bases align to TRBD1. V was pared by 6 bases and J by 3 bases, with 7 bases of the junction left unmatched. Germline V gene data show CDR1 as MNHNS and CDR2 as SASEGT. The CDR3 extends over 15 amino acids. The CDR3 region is CASSAGTGYNQPQHF. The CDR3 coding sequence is TGTGCCAGCAGCGCTGGGACAGGATACAATCAGCCCCAGCATTTT.

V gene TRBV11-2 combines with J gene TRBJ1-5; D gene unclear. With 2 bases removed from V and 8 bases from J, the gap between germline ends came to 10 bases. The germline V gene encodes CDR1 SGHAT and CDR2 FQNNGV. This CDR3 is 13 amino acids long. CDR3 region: CASSLTGTEPQHF. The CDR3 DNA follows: TGTGCCAGCAGCTTAACGGGTACTGAGCCCCAGCATTTT.

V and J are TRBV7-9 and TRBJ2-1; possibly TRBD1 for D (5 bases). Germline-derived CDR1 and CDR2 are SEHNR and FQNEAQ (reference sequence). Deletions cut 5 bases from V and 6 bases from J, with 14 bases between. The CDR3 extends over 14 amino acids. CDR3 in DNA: TGTGCCAGCAGCCTACCCCTGGGGCCCAATGAGCAGTTCTTC. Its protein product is CASSLPLGPNEQFF.

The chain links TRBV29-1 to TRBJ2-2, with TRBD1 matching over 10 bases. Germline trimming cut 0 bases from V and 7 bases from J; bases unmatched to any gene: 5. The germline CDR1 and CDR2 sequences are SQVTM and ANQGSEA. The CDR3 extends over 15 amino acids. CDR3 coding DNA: TGCAGCGTTGAAGACTGGACAGGGGGTGACGGGGAGCTGTTTTTT. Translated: CSVEDWTGGDGELFF.

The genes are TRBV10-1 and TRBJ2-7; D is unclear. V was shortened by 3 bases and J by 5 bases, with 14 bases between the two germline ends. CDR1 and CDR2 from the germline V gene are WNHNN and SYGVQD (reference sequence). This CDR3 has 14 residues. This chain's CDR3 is CASSDRVVGDEQYF. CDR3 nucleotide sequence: TGCGCCAGCAGTGACCGGGTAGTTGGTGACGAGCAGTACTTC.

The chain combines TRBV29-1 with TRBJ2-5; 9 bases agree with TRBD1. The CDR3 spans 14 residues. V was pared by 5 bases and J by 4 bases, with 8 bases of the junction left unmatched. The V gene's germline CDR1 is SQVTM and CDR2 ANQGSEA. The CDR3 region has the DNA TGCAGCGTTCCCGGGACAGGGCGAGGAGAGACCCAGTACTTC. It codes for CSVPGTGRGETQYF.

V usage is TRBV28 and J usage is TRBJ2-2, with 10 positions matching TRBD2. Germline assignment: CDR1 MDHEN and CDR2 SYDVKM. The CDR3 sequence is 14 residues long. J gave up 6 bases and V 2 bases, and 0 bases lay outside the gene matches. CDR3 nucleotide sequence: TGTGCCAGCAGTTTAAGCGGGGGGGCCGGGGAGCTGTTTTTT. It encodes CASSLSGGAGELFF.

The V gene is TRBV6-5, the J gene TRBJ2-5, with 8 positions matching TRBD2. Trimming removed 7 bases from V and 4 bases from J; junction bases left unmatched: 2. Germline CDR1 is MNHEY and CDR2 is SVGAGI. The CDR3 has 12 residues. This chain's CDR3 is CASMSGRETQYF. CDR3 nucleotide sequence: TGTGCCAGCATGAGCGGGAGAGAGACCCAGTACTTC.

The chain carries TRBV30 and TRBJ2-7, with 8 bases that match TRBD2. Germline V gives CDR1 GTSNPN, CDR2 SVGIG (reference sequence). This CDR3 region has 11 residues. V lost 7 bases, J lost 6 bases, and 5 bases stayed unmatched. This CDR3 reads CALNGRVEQYF. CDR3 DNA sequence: TGTGCCTTGAACGGGAGGGTCGAGCAGTACTTC.

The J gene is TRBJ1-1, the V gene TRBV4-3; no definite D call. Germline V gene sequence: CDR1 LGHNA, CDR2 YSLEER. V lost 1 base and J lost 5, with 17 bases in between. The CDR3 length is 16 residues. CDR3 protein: CASSQVGEYRGTEAFF. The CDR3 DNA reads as TGCGCCAGCAGCCAAGTAGGAGAATATCGTGGGACTGAAGCTTTCTTT.

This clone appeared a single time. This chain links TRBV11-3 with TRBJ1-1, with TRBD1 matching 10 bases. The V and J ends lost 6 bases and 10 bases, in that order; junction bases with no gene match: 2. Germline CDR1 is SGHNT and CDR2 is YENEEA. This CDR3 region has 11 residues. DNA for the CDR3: TGTGCCAGCAGGGGACAGGGGAGAGCTTTCTTT. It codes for CASRGQGRAFF. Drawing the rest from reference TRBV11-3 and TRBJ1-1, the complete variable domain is EAGVVQSPRYKIIEKKQPVAFWCNPISGHNTLYWYLQNLGQGPELLIRYENEEAVDDSQLPKDRFSAERLKGVDSTLKIQPAELGDSAVYLCASRGQGRAFFGQGTRLTVV.

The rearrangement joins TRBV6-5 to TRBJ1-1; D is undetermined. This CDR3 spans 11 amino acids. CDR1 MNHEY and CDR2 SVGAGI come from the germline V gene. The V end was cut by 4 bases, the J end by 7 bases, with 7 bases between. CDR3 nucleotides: TGTGCCAGCAGTTCCTACCGTGAAGCTTTCTTT. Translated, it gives CASSSYREAFF.

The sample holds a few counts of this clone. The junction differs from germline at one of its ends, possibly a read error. This CDR3 is CASSEDRNQPQHF. For the CDR3, the DNA is TGTGCCAGCAGCGAAGACAGGAATCAGCCCCAGCATTTT. V gene TRBV2 combines with J gene TRBJ1-5, with D perhaps matching TRBD1 (6 bases). CDR3 length equals 13 residues. Germline CDR1 and CDR2: SNHLY and FYNNEI.